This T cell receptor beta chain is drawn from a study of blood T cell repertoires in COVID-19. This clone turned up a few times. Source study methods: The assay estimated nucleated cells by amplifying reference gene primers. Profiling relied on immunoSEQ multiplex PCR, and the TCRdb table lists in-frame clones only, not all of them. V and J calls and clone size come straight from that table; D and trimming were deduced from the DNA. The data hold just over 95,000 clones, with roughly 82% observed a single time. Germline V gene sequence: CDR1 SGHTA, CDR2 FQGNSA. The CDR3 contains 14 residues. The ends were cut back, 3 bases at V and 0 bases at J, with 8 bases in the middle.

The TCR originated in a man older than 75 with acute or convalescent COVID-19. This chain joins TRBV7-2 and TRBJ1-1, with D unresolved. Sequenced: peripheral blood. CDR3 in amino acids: CASSFNRLNTEAFF. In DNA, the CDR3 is TGTGCCAGCAGCTTTAACAGACTGAACACTGAAGCTTTCTTT.